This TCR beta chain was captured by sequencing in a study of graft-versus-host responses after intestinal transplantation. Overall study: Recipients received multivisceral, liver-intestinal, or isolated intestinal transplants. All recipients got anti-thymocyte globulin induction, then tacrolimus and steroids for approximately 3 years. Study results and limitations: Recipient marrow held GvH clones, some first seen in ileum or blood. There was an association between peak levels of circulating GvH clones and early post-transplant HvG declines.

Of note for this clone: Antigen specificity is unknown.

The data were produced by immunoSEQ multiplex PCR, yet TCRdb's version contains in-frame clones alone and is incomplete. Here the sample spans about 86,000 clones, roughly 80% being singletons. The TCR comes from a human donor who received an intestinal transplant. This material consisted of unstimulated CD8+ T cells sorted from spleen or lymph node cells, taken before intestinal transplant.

The DNA of the CDR3 is TGTGCCAGCAGTTTCATCTCCCTGGGGGACAATGAGCAGTTCTTC. Amino acid sequence: CASSFISLGDNEQFF. The V and J genes are TRBV21-1 and TRBJ2-1. TRBV21-1 is shown as a pseudogene. CDR3 length: 15 amino acids.